These 16 T cell receptor beta chains originate from one sample sequenced in a study of lymphopenia after photon versus proton radiotherapy. Generated by immunoSEQ multiplex PCR, the TCRdb table keeps only in-frame clones and is missing some. This sample has tens of thousands of clones; around four fifths occur once, and the top ten carry 29%. Sample: peripheral blood, taken from a patient treated with photon-based radiotherapy. These receptors were obtained from a middle-aged man with gastric cancer.

This clone occurred a few times. The V gene is TRBV2, the J gene TRBJ1-4; possible D gene TRBD1, 5 bases. The CDR3 runs to 14 residues. Trimming left V 7 bases short and J 4 bases short, with 13 bases between. Per the germline V gene, CDR1 is SNHLY and CDR2 is FYNNEI. The CDR3 spells CASKSTVNNEKLFF. Written as DNA, the CDR3 is TGTGCCAGCAAGTCGACAGTAAATAATGAAAAACTGTTTTTT.

The rearrangement uses TRBV2 and TRBJ1-2; D unclear. This CDR3 has 15 residues. V lost 7 bases, J lost 4 bases, and 19 bases lay in between. Germline V gene sequence: CDR1 SNHLY, CDR2 FYNNEI. CDR3 DNA sequence: TGTGCCAGCAAGTTCAATTCCCCGACGGCCTATGGCTACACCTTC. It translates to CASKFNSPTAYGYTF.

The gene calls are TRBV6-1 and TRBJ2-1, with 7 bases identical to TRBD2. Trimming took 6 bases from V and 0 from J; bases not matched to a gene: 5. CDR1 and CDR2 (germline): MNHNS, SASEGT. CDR3 length: 15 residues. For the CDR3, the DNA is TGTGCCAGCAGCTTACTAGCGAGCTCCTACAATGAGCAGTTCTTC. Protein sequence: CASSLLASSYNEQFF.

The chain joins TRBV5-6 to TRBJ1-2, with 8 nucleotides matching TRBD1. This CDR3 comprises 13 residues. V dropped 4 bases and J dropped 8; count of bases not matched to a gene: 7. Germline V CDR1 and CDR2: SGHDT, YYEEEE. CDR3 nucleotides: TGTGCCAGCAGCCCGGGACAGGCGCGGGGCTACACCTTC. Protein sequence: CASSPGQARGYTF.

The chain joins TRBV29-1 to TRBJ2-7, with 11 bases identical to TRBD2. The V gene end was trimmed by 6 bases and the J gene end by 7 bases; junction bases not matched to a gene: 11. The CDR3 loop spans 14 amino acids. Germline CDR1 reads SQVTM; CDR2 reads ANQGSEA. DNA of the CDR3: TGCAGCGTGGAGGCTAGCGGGAGGCCCTGGGAGCAGTACTTC. Protein: CSVEASGRPWEQYF.

This clone was counted once. The chain is built from TRBV11-2 and TRBJ2-3, with 7 bases lining up with TRBD2. Germline loops: CDR1 SGHAT, CDR2 FQNNGV. This CDR3 contains 17 residues. V shed 3 bases and J 1 base; nucleotides not matched to a gene: 10. CDR3 region: CASSLGRVTPRTDTQYF. The CDR3 nucleotides are TGTGCCAGCAGCTTGGGGAGGGTAACCCCACGCACAGATACGCAGTATTTT.

This clone showed up just a few times. The rearrangement uses TRBV30 and TRBJ2-2; D remains ambiguous. Between the trimmed V and J ends, which lost 5 bases and 6 bases, there was a span of 22 bases. The V gene's germline CDR1 is GTSNPN and CDR2 SVGIG (reference sequence). This CDR3 comprises 16 residues. The CDR3 DNA reads as TGTGCCTGGCGAGAGGTGGGGATGTATTTGGCCGGGGAGCTGTTTTTT. This encodes CAWREVGMYLAGELFF.

The chain has TRBV6-1 and TRBJ2-4, with TRBD2 identical over 8 bases. This CDR3 has 16 residues. Germline V CDR1 and CDR2: MNHNS, SASEGT. V lost 3 bases to trimming and J lost 3 bases; unmatched junction nucleotides: 7. CDR3: CASSDGAGGLKNIQYF. CDR3 in DNA: TGTGCCAGCAGTGACGGGGCGGGAGGTCTCAAAAACATTCAGTACTTC.

The chain employs TRBV15 and TRBJ2-1; 14 bases line up with TRBD2. J gave up 15 bases and V 9 bases, and 7 bases lay outside the gene matches. The CDR3 is 12 amino acids. CDR1 is LNHNV and CDR2 is YYDKDF in the germline V gene (reference sequence). The CDR3 loop is CATSGLAGVMFF. CDR3 nucleotides: TGTGCCACTTCGGGACTAGCGGGAGTTATGTTCTTC. Full variable domain (outside the CDR3, taken from reference TRBV15 and TRBJ2-1): DAMVIQNPRYQVTQFGKPVTLSCSQTLNHNVMYWYQQKSSQAPKLLFHYYDKDFNNEADTPDNFQSRRPNTSFCFLDIRSPGLGDTAMYLCATSGLAGVMFFGPGTRLTVL.

CDR3 DNA sequence: TGTGCCAGCAGCTACGGGACAGGGGGCCCTTCCTACGAGCAGTACTTC. It translates to CASSYGTGGPSYEQYF. The chain recombines TRBV6-5 with TRBJ2-7; TRBD1 matches at 12 bases. The CDR3 loop spans 16 amino acids. The V gene's germline CDR1 is MNHEY and CDR2 SVGAGI. Trimming took 6 bases from V and 1 from J; bases not matched to a gene: 7.

The chain recombines TRBV20-1 with TRBJ1-5; no firm D call. CDR3 length equals 11 residues. Germline V lookup: CDR1 DFQATT, CDR2 SNEGSKA (reference sequence). Trimming removed 3 bases from V and 5 bases from J, with 5 bases in between. CDR3 DNA: TGCAGTGCTAGCGCGGATCAGCCCCAGCATTTT. Translating it yields CSASADQPQHF.

The chain combines TRBV29-1 with TRBJ2-5; 7 bases are shared with TRBD1. V trimming: 7 bases; J trimming: 5 bases; junction bases outside the gene matches: 7. The CDR3 contains 12 residues. Germline values: CDR1 SQVTM, CDR2 ANQGSEA. The CDR3 bases are TGCAGCGCTAGACAGGGAAGGGAGACCCAGTACTTC. This encodes CSARQGRETQYF.

V usage is TRBV6-6 and J usage is TRBJ1-3; D is perhaps TRBD1 (6 bases). V was pared by 4 bases and J by 0 bases, with 13 bases between. Germline CDR1 MNHNY, CDR2 SVGAGI (reference sequence). This CDR3 comprises 16 residues. Written as DNA, the CDR3 is TGTGCCAGCAGTTGGACAGCTGCCGACTCTGGAAACACCATATATTTT. This codes for CASSWTAADSGNTIYF.

J is TRBJ1-1 and V is TRBV6-1; no clear D gene. The V gene lost 1 base and the J gene lost 8 bases, with 5 bases spanning the gap. There are 11 residues in the CDR3. Per germline, CDR1 MNHNS and CDR2 SASEGT. DNA of the CDR3: TGTGCCAGCAGTGAAGAGGCAGAAGCTTTCTTT. Translation: CASSEEAEAFF.

The genes are TRBV7-9 and TRBJ2-7; weak D call: TRBD2 (6 bases). CDR1 SEHNR and CDR2 FQNEAQ come from the germline V gene (reference sequence). Trimming removed 1 base at V and 2 bases at J, with 12 bases between. The CDR3 totals 15 residues. The CDR3 DNA reads as TGTGCCAGCAGCTTAGGGGAGGCCCTCCCCTACGAGCAGTACTTC. Translating gives CASSLGEALPYEQYF.

This rearrangement joins TRBV19 to TRBJ2-1; 10 nucleotides match TRBD2. This CDR3 region has 16 residues. The trim removed 4 bases at V and 9 bases at J, leaving 12 bases unmatched. The germline V gene encodes CDR1 LNHDA and CDR2 SQIVND (reference sequence). The CDR3 DNA reads TGTGCCAGTAGTACCCTCCTAGCGGGAGTGGTGGCTGAGCAGTTCTTC. This translates into CASSTLLAGVVAEQFF. Full variable domain (remainder filled in from reference TRBV19 and TRBJ2-1): DGGITQSPKYLFRKEGQNVTLSCEQNLNHDAMYWYRQDPGQGLRLIYYSQIVNDFQKGDIAEGYSVSREKKESFPLTVTSAQKNPTAFYLCASSTLLAGVVAEQFFGPGTRLTVL.